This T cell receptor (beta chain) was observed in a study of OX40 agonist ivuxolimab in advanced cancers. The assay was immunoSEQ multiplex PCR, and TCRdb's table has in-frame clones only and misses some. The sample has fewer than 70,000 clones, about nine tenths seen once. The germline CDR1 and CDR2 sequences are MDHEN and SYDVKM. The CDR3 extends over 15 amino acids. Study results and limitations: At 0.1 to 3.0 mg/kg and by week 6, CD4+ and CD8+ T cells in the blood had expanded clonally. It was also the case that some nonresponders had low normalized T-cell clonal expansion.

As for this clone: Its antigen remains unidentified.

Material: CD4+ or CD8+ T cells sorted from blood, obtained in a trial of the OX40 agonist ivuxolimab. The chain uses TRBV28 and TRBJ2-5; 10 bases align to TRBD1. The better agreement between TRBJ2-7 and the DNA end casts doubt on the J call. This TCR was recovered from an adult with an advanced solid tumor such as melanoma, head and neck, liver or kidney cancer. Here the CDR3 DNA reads TGTGCCAGCAGCCTGGGGGGACAGGGGACCGACGAGCAGTACTTC. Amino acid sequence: CASSLGGQGTDEQYF.